The clone carrying this TCR beta chain was observed a few times. The CDR3 has 14 residues. Germline CDR1 DFQATT, CDR2 SNEGSKA (reference sequence). A single record per CDR3 protein comes from TCRdb applying MiXCR to the RACE reads. The sample contains just over 350,000 distinct CDR3 sequences, about 6.3% of which appear only once. This record comes from a study of human T cells and chemical hapten exposure. Study-wide background: Patients received weekly diphenylcyclopropenone doses to the scalp throughout the approximately 24-week study.

Time point in this sample: patch test 2, 6 weeks after DPC sensitization. Documented treatment: therapeutic diphenylcyclopropenone sensitization with weekly scalp DPC. The sample was whole blood, taken in connection with sensitization to the hapten diphenylcyclopropenone (DPC). The chain carries TRBV20-1 and TRBJ1-6, with D perhaps TRBD1 (6 bases). The TCR comes from a woman aged 18-29 years with alopecia areata. Some clones in this sample may be carry-over from other donors' samples. Here the CDR3 reads CSGTGHYEGSPLHF. In DNA, the CDR3 is TGCAGCGGGACGGGACACTACGAGGGATCACCCCTCCACTTT.